What follows is one T cell receptor beta chain and its context. The data are from a study of T cell responses to AZD1222 COVID-19 vaccine. The method was immunoSEQ multiplex PCR; TCRdb's version includes in-frame clones alone and lacks a portion of them. The table records about 69,000 clones, about four fifths of them present only once. The CDR3 has 13 amino acids. Trimming cost V 5 bases and J 7 bases; bases outside gene matches: 7. CDR1 is LNHDA and CDR2 is SQIVND in the germline V gene (reference sequence). This material consisted of peripheral blood, taken 28 days after the second AZD1222 dose. The sequence was collected from an adult who received the AZD1222 COVID-19 vaccine. The chain recombines TRBV19 with TRBJ1-2, with 7 bases aligning to TRBD1. The CDR3 DNA reads TGTGCCAGTAGTGCACAGGGGCTTGGTGGCTACACCTTC. As protein: CASSAQGLGGYTF.